A selection of T cell receptor beta chains follows, all from one sample in a study of blood T cell repertoires in COVID-19. The method was immunoSEQ multiplex PCR; TCRdb's version includes in-frame clones alone and lacks a portion of them. Of tens of thousands of clones listed, almost 90% were seen once; the top ten hold 13% to 15%. Sample: peripheral blood. The receptors derive from a human donor in a cohort sampled during active COVID-19. CDR3s leave out the opening cysteine and the closing phenylalanine or tryptophan.

v_call: TRBV12-5
j_call: TRBJ2-7
cdr3_aa: ASGLGDRGGYEQY

v_call: TRBV9
j_call: TRBJ2-1
cdr3_aa: ASSVAIQEPQF

v_call: TRBV10-1
j_call: TRBJ2-7
cdr3_aa: ASSWTGRDEQY

v_call: TRBV7-9
j_call: TRBJ1-5
cdr3_aa: ASSLVGTGYQPQH

v_call: TRBV3-1/TRBV3-2
j_call: TRBJ1-2
cdr3_aa: ASSQLNRGRNYGYT

v_call: TRBV7-2
j_call: TRBJ2-5
cdr3_aa: ASSPGETQY

v_call: TRBV6-5
j_call: TRBJ1-2
cdr3_aa: ASSYVRGGVYGYT

v_call: TRBV19
j_call: TRBJ2-2
cdr3_aa: ASSTQRLAGWYTGELF

v_call: TRBV24-1
j_call: TRBJ2-1
cdr3_aa: ATSATSGGGQF

v_call: TRBV11-2
j_call: TRBJ1-2
cdr3_aa: ASSLGDRVLGGYT

v_call: TRBV9
j_call: TRBJ1-6
cdr3_aa: ASGAGDGNSPLH

v_call: TRBV5-1
j_call: TRBJ1-2
cdr3_aa: ASSLDRGGGYT

v_call: TRBV7-9
j_call: TRBJ1-1
cdr3_aa: ASSLVGGGTEAF

v_call: TRBV7-2
j_call: TRBJ1-5
cdr3_aa: ASTQGELEPQH

v_call: TRBV5-1
j_call: TRBJ1-1
cdr3_aa: ASSSLLQGHTEAF

v_call: TRBV23-1
j_call: TRBJ1-4
cdr3_aa: ASSQPTATREKLF

v_call: TRBV10-3
j_call: TRBJ2-7
cdr3_aa: AISDPGGEQY

v_call: TRBV19
j_call: TRBJ1-6
cdr3_aa: ASSPTGTGINSPLH

v_call: TRBV9
j_call: TRBJ2-7
cdr3_aa: ASSPSLAGPYEQY

v_call: TRBV4-1
j_call: TRBJ2-2
cdr3_aa: ASSSAGGSMGELF

v_call: TRBV10-3
j_call: TRBJ1-2
cdr3_aa: AISESTGFRYGYT

v_call: TRBV9
j_call: TRBJ2-3
cdr3_aa: ASSPRASGFLSTDTQY

v_call: TRBV7-9
j_call: TRBJ1-5
cdr3_aa: ASSSDSHQPQH

v_call: TRBV9
j_call: TRBJ2-3
cdr3_aa: ASSVGGAFTDTQY

v_call: TRBV6-4
j_call: TRBJ1-2
cdr3_aa: ASSEKRHHYGYT

v_call: TRBV5-6
j_call: TRBJ2-3
cdr3_aa: ASSLVGLGTAQY

v_call: TRBV27
j_call: TRBJ1-6
cdr3_aa: ASSSRENSPLH

v_call: TRBV5-1
j_call: TRBJ1-1
cdr3_aa: ASSFALGTTTEAF

v_call: TRBV7-9
j_call: TRBJ1-2
cdr3_aa: ASSLGSRGGLNGYT

v_call: TRBV7-2
j_call: TRBJ2-7
cdr3_aa: ASSLAAAPEQY

v_call: TRBV9
j_call: TRBJ1-2
cdr3_aa: ASTSGDRDNYGYT

v_call: TRBV30
j_call: TRBJ1-2
cdr3_aa: AWSTGTDEHGYT

v_call: TRBV19
j_call: TRBJ1-5
cdr3_aa: ASRDGRGNQPQH

v_call: TRBV7-9
j_call: TRBJ2-3
cdr3_aa: ASSFPLAGGPEDTQY

v_call: TRBV4-1
j_call: TRBJ2-7
cdr3_aa: ASSHRIGTDYEQY

v_call: TRBV3-1/TRBV3-2
j_call: TRBJ2-3
cdr3_aa: ASSQGKILADPTDTQY

v_call: TRBV2
j_call: TRBJ2-1
cdr3_aa: ASTGTVPYNEQF

v_call: TRBV10-3
j_call: TRBJ1-2
cdr3_aa: AIVGQGANYGYT

v_call: TRBV6-6
j_call: TRBJ1-5
cdr3_aa: ASSPGEVLSNQPQH

v_call: TRBV18
j_call: TRBJ1-1
cdr3_aa: ASSPPGGLNTEAF

v_call: TRBV7-9
j_call: TRBJ2-7
cdr3_aa: ASSLRGSYEQY

v_call: TRBV4-3
j_call: TRBJ1-2
cdr3_aa: ASSQETRGGFGYT

v_call: TRBV29-1
j_call: TRBJ1-6
cdr3_aa: SARQGNSPLH

v_call: TRBV7-8
j_call: TRBJ1-2
cdr3_aa: ASSLLGTGLVYGYT

v_call: TRBV18
j_call: TRBJ1-1
cdr3_aa: ASSPQTGVGTEAF

v_call: TRBV19
j_call: TRBJ2-5
cdr3_aa: ASSTTSEETQY

v_call: TRBV7-2
j_call: TRBJ2-3
cdr3_aa: ASSHSGPSTDTQY

v_call: TRBV5-5
j_call: TRBJ1-3
cdr3_aa: ASSLGPDRNTIY

v_call: TRBV11-2
j_call: TRBJ1-2
cdr3_aa: ASSLGSDPSPFGYT

v_call: TRBV3-1/TRBV3-2
j_call: TRBJ1-6
cdr3_aa: ASSLTGQGKDSPLH

v_call: TRBV7-2
j_call: TRBJ2-7
cdr3_aa: ASSVGGGAGEQY

v_call: TRBV5-1
j_call: TRBJ2-1
cdr3_aa: ASSPSYGASYNEQF

v_call: TRBV11-3
j_call: TRBJ2-1
cdr3_aa: ASSLAPRGTVEQF

v_call: TRBV29-1
j_call: TRBJ2-7
cdr3_aa: SAGIDSYEQY

v_call: TRBV27
j_call: TRBJ2-1
cdr3_aa: ASRSGTGIGEQF

v_call: TRBV5-8
j_call: TRBJ1-5
cdr3_aa: ASSLGRNQPQH

v_call: TRBV7-9
j_call: TRBJ2-7
cdr3_aa: ASSSNYEQY